What follows are 20 T cell receptor beta chains derived from one specimen sequenced in a study of CXCR3-negative and CXCR3-positive naive CD8 T cells. The method, 5' RACE with UMI labels, was used to prepare the TRB cDNA libraries. From the 5' RACE reads, TCRdb lists one entry per CDR3 protein and no DNA. Its listing shows over 55,000 distinct CDR3 sequences. Antigen specificity for these receptors is unknown. Notes on the study in general: TRB CDR3s of CXCR3-positive naive cells were more hydrophobic than those of CXCR3-negative naive cells.

Material for sequencing was naive CXCR3+ CD8+ T cells from blood. Subset: CD45RO-CCR7+CD27+CD95- naive CD8+ T cells expressing CXCR3 (TNR3+). Every receptor here comes from a human donor in good health. Some clones in this sample may be carry-over from other donors' samples.

This sequence joins TRBV12-3 or TRBV12-4 and TRBJ2-2; TCRdb calls TRBD2, which cannot be checked without DNA. The CDR3 is 18 amino acids. Here the CDR3 reads CASSSPLTSGGISGELFF.

The chain has TRBV7-6 and TRBJ2-7; TCRdb proposes TRBD1, but this gene call is untestable without DNA. CDR3 length equals 15 residues. CDR1 is SGHVS and CDR2 is FNYEAQ in the germline V gene. The CDR3 region is CASSDYIDRGFEQYF.

J is TRBJ2-1 and V is TRBV29-1; the TCRdb D gene call, TRBD1, has no DNA to confirm it. Germline values: CDR1 SQVTM, CDR2 ANQGSEA. The CDR3 is made up of 12 amino acids. The CDR3 loop is CSPLGSSNEQFF.

This chain links TRBV20-1 with TRBJ1-1. Germline lookup yields CDR1 DFQATT and CDR2 SNEGSKA (reference sequence). This CDR3 is built from 12 residues. The CDR3 region is CSASQADTEAFF.

This chain connects TRBV25-1 to TRBJ1-4; TCRdb gives TRBD1 as the D gene, but with no DNA this cannot be confirmed. The CDR3 has 14 amino acids. In germline, CDR1 is MGHDK, CDR2 SYGVNS. The CDR3 reads CASSESGQAEKLFF.

This chain connects TRBV12-3 or TRBV12-4 to TRBJ2-1; without DNA, the TCRdb call of TRBD2 cannot be checked. The CDR3 is made up of 17 amino acids. CDR3 amino acids: CASSSDETTSGGGLGVF.

The chain employs TRBV6-6 and TRBJ2-2; TCRdb picks TRBD1, but there is no DNA to check that call. CDR1 and CDR2 from the germline V gene are MNHNY and SVGAGI (reference sequence). The CDR3 sequence is 20 residues long. CDR3 region: CASSPITGTGSSRVTGELFF.

The V call is TRBV12-3 or TRBV12-4, the J call TRBJ1-1; absent DNA, TCRdb's TRBD1 call cannot be checked. The CDR3 spans 15 residues. CDR3 loop: CASSLPARGGTEAFF.

J is TRBJ1-1 and V is TRBV7-9; TCRdb designates TRBD1, a call that cannot be tested without DNA. Per germline, CDR1 SEHNR and CDR2 FQNEAQ (reference sequence). The CDR3 extends over 14 amino acids. CDR3 residues: CASSSWTGESEAFF.

The chain links TRBV27 to TRBJ2-1; TCRdb proposes TRBD1, but this gene call is untestable without DNA. Germline V gene data show CDR1 as MNHEY and CDR2 as SMNVEV (reference sequence). This CDR3 comprises 15 residues. The CDR3 region is CASSPPGQHAYEQFF.

This chain links TRBV4-2 with TRBJ2-1; TCRdb lists TRBD1, though no DNA is available to test this call. The CDR3 length is 15 residues. Germline-derived CDR1 and CDR2 are LGHNA and YNFKEQ. CDR3: CASSQDGGSYNEQFF.

The chain links TRBV6-5 to TRBJ2-7; the TCRdb D gene call, TRBD2, has no DNA to confirm it. Germline V lookup: CDR1 MNHEY, CDR2 SVGAGI. The CDR3 is 15 amino acids. CDR3: CASSDGLAESYEQYF.

The chain links TRBV7-8 to TRBJ2-1. The length of the CDR3 is 14 residues. The germline V gene encodes CDR1 SGHVS and CDR2 FQNEAQ. CDR3 protein: CASSLGYSGNEQFF.

The chain joins TRBV11-3 to TRBJ2-6. This CDR3 spans 15 amino acids. Germline V gene data show CDR1 as SGHNT and CDR2 as YENEEA. CDR3: CASSPGYSGANVLTF. The whole variable domain, filled in from reference TRBV11-3 and TRBJ2-6, reads EAGVVQSPRYKIIEKKQPVAFWCNPISGHNTLYWYLQNLGQGPELLIRYENEEAVDDSQLPKDRFSAERLKGVDSTLKIQPAELGDSAVYLCASSPGYSGANVLTFGAGSRLTVL.

The chain links TRBV29-1 to TRBJ2-1; TCRdb selects TRBD1, and the lack of DNA leaves this call unchecked. Germline V gives CDR1 SQVTM, CDR2 ANQGSEA. The CDR3 extends over 16 amino acids. CDR3 region: CSVGGIGQYLYNEQFF.

The rearrangement links TRBV7-2 to TRBJ2-3; as DNA is missing, the TRBD1 call by TCRdb cannot be tested. Germline-derived CDR1 and CDR2 are SGHTA and FQGNSA. The CDR3 has 15 amino acids. The CDR3 spells CASSLVGGHTDTQYF.

The CDR3 here is CASSQGGSGGAAYNEQFF. The gene calls are TRBV4-3 and TRBJ2-1; with no DNA, the TCRdb D assignment of TRBD2 cannot be verified. The CDR3 spans 18 residues. Per germline, CDR1 LGHNA and CDR2 YSLEER.

V and J are TRBV19 and TRBJ2-7; without DNA, the TCRdb call of TRBD2 cannot be checked. The CDR3 length is 17 residues. Germline values: CDR1 LNHDA, CDR2 SQIVND (reference sequence). The chain's CDR3 is CASSPFSPGLLDYEQYF.

The V gene is TRBV15, the J gene TRBJ1-5; TCRdb gives TRBD1 as the D gene, but with no DNA this cannot be confirmed. This CDR3 contains 17 residues. Germline lookup yields CDR1 LNHNV and CDR2 YYDKDF (reference sequence). The CDR3 region is CATSDRVSSAGNQPQHF.

The chain combines TRBV7-9 with TRBJ2-2; as DNA is missing, the TRBD2 call by TCRdb cannot be tested. The germline CDR1 and CDR2 sequences are SEHNR and FQNEAQ (reference sequence). The CDR3 is made up of 17 amino acids. The CDR3 sequence is CASSPGTSGESTGELFF.